Following are 23 T cell receptor beta chains from one sample sequenced in a study of blood T cell repertoires in COVID-19. TCRdb keeps only in-frame clones here, not all; method: immunoSEQ multiplex PCR. Found here are approximately 130,000 clones, approximately 83% of them singletons; the top ten hold 18%. The sample consisted of peripheral blood. The receptors originated from a woman between 50 and 59 years old who had recovered from COVID-19.

The chain joins TRBV2 to TRBJ1-1; D is possibly TRBD1 (5 bases). Germline V gene data show CDR1 as SNHLY and CDR2 as FYNNEI. This CDR3 region has 13 residues. The V gene lost 4 bases and the J gene lost 1 base, with 7 bases spanning the gap. CDR3 protein: CASSVTENTEAFF. The CDR3 region has the DNA TGTGCCAGCAGTGTGACAGAGAACACTGAAGCTTTCTTT.

The chain employs TRBV7-2 and TRBJ1-1, with unresolved D. V lost 2 bases, J lost 6 bases, and 10 bases lay in between. This CDR3 is 13 amino acids long. Germline CDR1 is SGHTA and CDR2 is FQGNSA. The CDR3 reads CASSLMVTAEAFF. In DNA form, the CDR3 reads TGTGCCAGCAGCTTAATGGTGACTGCTGAAGCTTTCTTT.

V and J are TRBV4-1 and TRBJ1-3, with D perhaps matching TRBD1 (5 bases). CDR1 and CDR2 (germline): MGHRA, YSYEKL. There are 17 residues in the CDR3. The V end lost 1 base, the J end lost 0 bases, and 13 bases lay between the germline ends. The CDR3 DNA follows: TGCGCCAGCAGCCAAGGGAGGGGAAGGAGCTCTGGAAACACCATATATTTT. Its translation is CASSQGRGRSSGNTIYF.

The chain's CDR3 is CAISARQGMNTEAFF. DNA of the CDR3: TGTGCCATCAGTGCCCGACAGGGAATGAACACTGAAGCTTTCTTT. This chain joins TRBV10-3 and TRBJ1-1; 7 bases align to TRBD1. Germline lookup yields CDR1 ENHRY and CDR2 SYGVKD. V was clipped by 4 bases and J by 0 bases; unmatched bases: 5. The CDR3 totals 15 residues.

The chain uses TRBV11-2 and TRBJ1-6; no clear D gene. V shed 4 bases and J shed 1 base, with 5 bases lying between them. Germline V gene data show CDR1 as SGHAT and CDR2 as FQNNGV. The CDR3 contains 14 residues. The CDR3 DNA follows: TGTGCCAGCAGCTCCTTATCCTATAATTCACCCCTCCACTTT. The encoded protein is CASSSLSYNSPLHF.

The chain joins TRBV29-1 to TRBJ2-7; 15 nucleotides align to TRBD2. Germline V gene lookup returns CDR1 SQVTM and CDR2 ANQGSEA. The length of the CDR3 is 19 residues. The J segment lost 1 base and the V segment lost 4 bases, leaving 14 bases of the junction unmatched. CDR3 sequence (DNA): TGCAGCGTTGGGGTTCGGACTAGCGGGGGGGCCTTCTCATCCTACGAGCAGTACTTC. As protein: CSVGVRTSGGAFSSYEQYF.

The V gene is TRBV11-3, the J gene TRBJ2-7; the D gene is possibly TRBD2 (6 bases). Germline V gene data show CDR1 as SGHNT and CDR2 as YENEEA. CDR3 length: 11 residues. The germline V and J ends were trimmed by 8 bases and 4 bases, with 9 bases remaining between them. The CDR3 DNA sequence: TGTGCCAGCGCCGGGGGATACGAGCAGTACTTC. Residues: CASAGGYEQYF. The complete variable domain, with remaining parts taken from reference TRBV11-3 and TRBJ2-7, reads EAGVVQSPRYKIIEKKQPVAFWCNPISGHNTLYWYLQNLGQGPELLIRYENEEAVDDSQLPKDRFSAERLKGVDSTLKIQPAELGDSAVYLCASAGGYEQYFGPGTRLTVT.

The rearrangement uses TRBV7-2 and TRBJ1-3; 8 positions agree with TRBD1. The CDR3 consists of 16 residues. The germline CDR1 and CDR2 sequences are SGHTA and FQGNSA. V was pared by 3 bases and J by 1 base, with 5 bases of the junction left unmatched. The CDR3 reads CASSFWTGTSGNTIYF. CDR3 sequence (DNA): TGTGCCAGCAGCTTTTGGACAGGGACATCTGGAAACACCATATATTTT.

The J gene is TRBJ2-1, the V gene TRBV7-2, with D possibly matching TRBD1 (6 bases). The CDR3 is 15 residues long. The V gene lost 1 base and the J gene lost 4 bases, with 11 bases spanning the gap. The germline CDR1 and CDR2 sequences are SGHTA and FQGNSA. The CDR3, as DNA: TGTGCCAGCAGCTTAGAACAGGGAGTATACAATGAGCAGTTCTTC. As protein: CASSLEQGVYNEQFF.

The genes are TRBV4-1 and TRBJ2-1; 7 bases match TRBD2. CDR1 is MGHRA, CDR2 YSYEKL, per germline. The trim removed 3 bases at V and 1 base at J, leaving 6 bases unmatched. This CDR3 is 16 amino acids long. CDR3 residues: CASSHLPGGSYNEQFF. CDR3 sequence (DNA): TGCGCCAGCAGCCATTTGCCCGGGGGGTCCTACAATGAGCAGTTCTTC.

In DNA form, the CDR3 reads TGTGCCACCAGTGACCCGACAGGGAAGGATGAAAAACTGTTTTTT. Translation gives CATSDPTGKDEKLFF. The chain links TRBV24-1 to TRBJ1-4, with 7 bases that match TRBD1. CDR3 length: 15 amino acids. Trimming removed 4 bases from V and 6 bases from J; junction bases left unmatched: 7. The germline V gene encodes CDR1 KGHDR and CDR2 SFDVKD.

The chain uses TRBV7-3 and TRBJ2-1; the D gene is possibly TRBD1 (5 bases). V was clipped by 4 bases and J by 5 bases, with 9 bases between them. Per germline, CDR1 SGHTA and CDR2 FQGTGA. CDR3 size: 13 residues. The CDR3 here is CASSSGSHNEQFF. CDR3 DNA: TGTGCCAGCAGCTCAGGGTCGCACAATGAGCAGTTCTTC.

This chain uses TRBV29-1 with TRBJ1-1, with 7 bases matching TRBD1. V lost 2 bases to trimming and J lost 4 bases; unmatched junction nucleotides: 4. CDR1 SQVTM and CDR2 ANQGSEA come from the germline V gene. CDR3 length: 13 amino acids. As DNA, the CDR3 is TGCAGCGTTGAAAGGGGGCGTGGCACTGAAGCTTTCTTT. Translating gives CSVERGRGTEAFF.

This chain links TRBV5-1 with TRBJ1-5; tentative D call: TRBD1 (5 bases). The CDR3 contains 14 residues. The ends were cut back, 2 bases at V and 3 bases at J, with 9 bases in the middle. Per the germline V gene, CDR1 is SGHRS and CDR2 is YFSETQ. CDR3: CASSFGGYNQPQHF. The DNA of the CDR3 is TGCGCCAGCAGCTTCGGGGGGTACAATCAGCCCCAGCATTTT.

The chain combines TRBV7-3 with TRBJ2-1; D is possibly TRBD1 (5 bases). Germline V gene sequence: CDR1 SGHTA, CDR2 FQGTGA. The CDR3 length is 18 residues. Trimming shortened V by 4 bases and J by 0 bases, and 19 bases separated the two germline ends. CDR3 DNA sequence: TGTGCCAGCAGCTCTCCCCGGGTTAGGGGTTTCTCCTACAATGAGCAGTTCTTC. Amino acids: CASSSPRVRGFSYNEQFF. Full variable domain (missing parts from reference TRBV7-3 and TRBJ2-1): GAGVSQTPSNKVTEKGKYVELRCDPISGHTALYWYRQSLGQGPEFLIYFQGTGAADDSGLPNDRFFAVRPEGSVSTLKIQRTERGDSAVYLCASSSPRVRGFSYNEQFFGPGTRLTVL.

The chain is built from TRBV6-2 or TRBV6-3 and TRBJ2-6, with 10 nucleotides matching TRBD1. Looked up from germline, CDR1 is MNHEY and CDR2 is SVGEGT. CDR3 length equals 17 residues. The junction had 5 bases not matched to a gene; V was cut back by 6 bases and J by 0 bases. CDR3 region: CASSPRTGGSGANVLTF. For the CDR3, the DNA is TGTGCCAGCAGCCCTCGGACAGGGGGCTCTGGGGCCAACGTCCTGACTTTC.

Remarks on this clone: Additional DNA sequences in this sample encode the identical CDR3. The genes are TRBV6-4 and TRBJ2-3; maybe TRBD2 (5 bases). V was clipped by 0 bases and J by 0 bases, with 7 bases between them. Germline V gives CDR1 MRHNA, CDR2 SNTAGT. The CDR3 is 15 amino acids. The CDR3 coding sequence is TGTGCCAGCAGTGACTCAGGAGGCAGCACAGATACGCAGTATTTT. It encodes CASSDSGGSTDTQYF.

This chain joins TRBV7-9 and TRBJ2-3; 7 bases agree with TRBD2. Germline assignment: CDR1 SEHNR and CDR2 FQNEAQ (reference sequence). The CDR3 sequence is 14 residues long. Trimming at V came to 2 bases and at J to 5 bases, leaving 4 bases not matched to a gene. CDR3 DNA sequence: TGTGCCAGCAGCTTATGGCGGGAGAAAGATACGCAGTATTTT. Translation: CASSLWREKDTQYF.

The CDR3 reads CASSLGGTGNSYEQYF. The CDR3 bases are TGTGCCAGCAGCTTGGGGGGGACAGGGAACTCCTACGAGCAGTACTTC. The chain links TRBV5-5 to TRBJ2-7, with TRBD1 identical over 9 bases. The ends lost 0 bases at V and 0 bases at J; junction bases unmatched: 4. The CDR3 runs to 16 residues. Per the germline V gene, CDR1 is SGHKS and CDR2 is YYEKEE (reference sequence).

The CDR3 sequence is CASSASRGVSTAKDNEQFF. DNA for the CDR3: TGTGCCAGCAGCGCCTCCCGGGGGGTCTCCACCGCCAAGGACAATGAGCAGTTCTTC. V and J are TRBV9 and TRBJ2-1; TRBD2 matches 7 bases. The germline V gene encodes CDR1 SGDLS and CDR2 YYNGEE. V trimming: 3 bases; J trimming: 5 bases; junction bases outside the gene matches: 20. This CDR3 is 19 amino acids long.

The rearrangement uses TRBV5-6 and TRBJ2-7; 8 nucleotides align to TRBD1. The germline CDR1 and CDR2 sequences are SGHDT and YYEEEE. Trimming took 3 bases from V and 2 from J; bases not matched to a gene: 4. This CDR3 has 14 amino acids. The CDR3 DNA is TGTGCCAGCAGCTCGGTGACAGGGGCCTACGAGCAGTACTTC. Its translation is CASSSVTGAYEQYF.

This sequence joins TRBV5-1 and TRBJ2-7; 8 bases map to TRBD1. V shed 7 bases and J 5 bases; nucleotides not matched to a gene: 17. CDR1 SGHRS and CDR2 YFSETQ come from the germline V gene. The CDR3 has 16 residues. The CDR3 sequence is CASQGDTGTGGDEQYF. CDR3 DNA sequence: TGCGCCAGCCAGGGTGACACCGGGACAGGAGGAGACGAGCAGTACTTC.

The genes are TRBV7-2 and TRBJ2-4, with 7 bases matching TRBD2. Germline lookup yields CDR1 SGHTA and CDR2 FQGNSA. Trimming cost V 4 bases and J 4 bases; bases outside gene matches: 7. CDR3 length: 15 amino acids. CDR3 protein: CASSSQAGYKNIQYF. The CDR3 coding sequence is TGTGCCAGCAGCTCTCAAGCGGGGTATAAAAACATTCAGTACTTC.